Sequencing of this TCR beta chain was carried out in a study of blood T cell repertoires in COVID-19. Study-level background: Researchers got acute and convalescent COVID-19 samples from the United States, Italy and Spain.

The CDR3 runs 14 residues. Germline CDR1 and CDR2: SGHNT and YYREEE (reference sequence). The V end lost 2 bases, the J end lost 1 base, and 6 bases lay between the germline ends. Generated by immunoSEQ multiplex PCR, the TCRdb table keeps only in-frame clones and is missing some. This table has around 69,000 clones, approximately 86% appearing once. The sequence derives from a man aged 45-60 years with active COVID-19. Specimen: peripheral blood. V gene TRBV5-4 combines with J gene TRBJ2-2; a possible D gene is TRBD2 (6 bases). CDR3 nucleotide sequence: TGTGCCAGCAGCTTCGGGGGGAACACCGGGGAGCTGTTTTTT. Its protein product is CASSFGGNTGELFF.